This TCR beta chain was documented in a study of cytomegalovirus exposure and HLA in healthy donors. Findings and caveats of the study: Most TCR sequences proved rare, with some public TCRs found in many donors. Later analysis found that TCR beta chains associated with HLA were more clonally expanded than other, equally common chains.

Of note for this clone: Its target is unknown.

The CDR3 runs 14 residues. Germline lookup yields CDR1 SGHTA and CDR2 FQGTGA. V lost 5 bases and J 6 bases, leaving 15 bases between the germline ends. The PCR had 60 Vbeta and 13 Jbeta primers. TCRdb keeps only in-frame clones here, not all; method: immunoSEQ multiplex PCR. Here the sample spans some 170,000 clones, approximately 85% being singletons. Sequenced material: PBMCs. The TCR comes from a man over 45 in good health and CMV-seropositive. This chain connects TRBV7-3 to TRBJ2-3; D might be TRBD2 (5 bases). CDR3 sequence: CASSRGLAQDTQYF. CDR3 coding DNA: TGTGCCAGCAGCCGCGGACTTGCCCAGGATACGCAGTATTTT. Full variable domain (rest looked up from reference TRBV7-3 and TRBJ2-3): GAGVSQTPSNKVTEKGKYVELRCDPISGHTALYWYRQSLGQGPEFLIYFQGTGAADDSGLPNDRFFAVRPEGSVSTLKIQRTERGDSAVYLCASSRGLAQDTQYFGPGTRLTVL.